This T cell receptor beta chain was identified in a study of cytomegalovirus exposure and HLA in healthy donors. Across the study: Falling in the Caucasian-associated ancestry cluster were approximately 86% of 300 to 500 genotyped donors. Study results and caveats: In vitro assays verified that a few CMV-associated chains recognized CMV antigens specifically. Later genetic work tied a missense DCLRE1C variant to beta-chain V and J trimming. Cytomegalovirus association was listed for approximately 150 TCR beta chains.

The PCR used 60 Vbeta and 13 Jbeta primers. Profiled with immunoSEQ multiplex PCR; TCRdb holds only in-frame clones, not every one. Of 90,000 to 120,000 clones in the sample, about 70% were seen once. A note on this clone: Antigen unknown.

The V gene's germline CDR1 is LNHDA and CDR2 SQIVND (reference sequence). V lost 6 bases, J lost 3 bases, and 5 bases lay in between. The CDR3 consists of 11 residues. The sequence was collected from a man aged 50-60 years in good health and CMV-seropositive. The sequencing input was PBMCs. The chain uses TRBV19 and TRBJ1-1, with D hard to call. In DNA form, the CDR3 reads TGTGCCAGTAGCATTTACACTGAAGCTTTCTTT. This gives the protein CASSIYTEAFF.